The 22 T cell receptor beta chains given below trace back to one sample, sequenced in a study of blood T cell repertoires in COVID-19. The table came from immunoSEQ multiplex PCR; TCRdb's copy has only in-frame clones and leaves some out. Of around 250,000 clones in the sample, 86% were seen once. Sequencing was carried out using peripheral blood. These receptors all come from a man in his late teens or twenties with active or convalescent COVID-19.

CDR3 in amino acids: CASSFAGTGEEQYF. As DNA, the CDR3 is TGTGCCAGCAGTTTCGCCGGGACAGGGGAAGAGCAGTACTTC. The chain employs TRBV6-6 and TRBJ2-7; 10 bases line up with TRBD1. Germline-derived CDR1 and CDR2 are MNHNY and SVGAGI (reference sequence). V shed 4 bases, J shed 7 bases, and the junction held 7 bases outside the gene matches. The CDR3 contains 14 residues.

The V call is TRBV7-2, the J call TRBJ2-5; a weak D match, TRBD1 (6 bases). This CDR3 region has 15 residues. CDR1 is SGHTA, CDR2 FQGNSA, per germline. Trimming took off 5 bases at V and 3 bases at J, with 16 bases between the two ends. The CDR3 here is CASSGTTGPEETQYF. The CDR3 DNA reads TGTGCCAGCAGCGGTACGACAGGCCCGGAAGAGACCCAGTACTTC.

V usage is TRBV7-2 and J usage is TRBJ1-5; TRBD1 matches 7 bases. J gave up 3 bases and V 10 bases, and 12 bases lay outside the gene matches. The V gene's germline CDR1 is SGHTA and CDR2 FQGNSA. The length of the CDR3 is 15 residues. CDR3 sequence reads: CATSGAGGNNQPQHF. The DNA for the CDR3 is TGTGCCACCTCGGGGGCAGGGGGTAACAATCAGCCCCAGCATTTT.

This chain connects TRBV19 to TRBJ2-7, with D perhaps matching TRBD1 (6 bases). The germline V gene encodes CDR1 LNHDA and CDR2 SQIVND (reference sequence). V shed 5 bases and J shed 0 bases, with 8 bases lying between them. This CDR3 has 13 residues. This CDR3 reads CASSPGDSYEQYF. In DNA form, the CDR3 reads TGTGCCAGTAGTCCAGGGGACTCCTACGAGCAGTACTTC.

CDR3 sequence: CSARRETQYF. Here the CDR3 DNA reads TGCAGTGCTAGGCGTGAGACCCAGTACTTC. V usage is TRBV20-1 and J usage is TRBJ2-5, with unresolved D. CDR1 and CDR2 (germline): DFQATT, SNEGSKA (reference sequence). The CDR3 runs to 10 residues. With 3 bases removed from V and 5 bases from J, the gap between germline ends came to 4 bases.

V usage is TRBV6-5 and J usage is TRBJ1-4; the match to TRBD1 covers 7 bases. V lost 7 bases and J lost 8; bases outside the gene matches: 10. The germline gives CDR1 MNHEY, CDR2 SVGAGI. The CDR3 has 14 amino acids. CDR3 in DNA: TGTGCCAGCAAGGGAGGACAGGCGTGGGAAAAACTGTTTTTT. This gives the protein CASKGGQAWEKLFF.

The chain recombines TRBV11-1 with TRBJ2-3, with TRBD2 matching 14 bases. CDR3 length: 16 amino acids. Per germline, CDR1 SGHAT and CDR2 FQDESV (reference sequence). The V and J ends lost 5 bases and 7 bases, in that order; junction bases with no gene match: 8. The CDR3 is CASSPPGLAGGHTQYF. The DNA for the CDR3 is TGTGCCAGCAGCCCACCCGGACTAGCGGGGGGCCATACGCAGTATTTT.

This chain connects TRBV3-1 (or the pseudogene TRBV3-2) to TRBJ2-7; 7 bases match TRBD2. V gave up 1 base and J gave up 2 bases; unmatched junction bases: 2. The CDR3 length is 14 residues. Germline CDR1 and CDR2: LGHDT and YNNKEL (reference sequence). CDR3 bases: TGTGCCAGCAGCCAAGGGGACTACACCTACGAGCAGTACTTC. Residues: CASSQGDYTYEQYF.

The J gene is TRBJ1-1, the V gene TRBV12-3 or TRBV12-4; D might be TRBD1 (5 bases). V lost 6 bases and J lost 9, with 14 bases in between. The CDR3 loop spans 12 amino acids. This CDR3 is CASSTGGAQAFF. CDR3 coding DNA: TGTGCCAGCAGCACCGGAGGGGCTCAAGCTTTCTTT.

The DNA of the CDR3 is TGTGCCAGCAGGGACAGGAACAATGAGCAGTTCTTC. Amino acid sequence: CASRDRNNEQFF. The chain employs TRBV12-3 or TRBV12-4 and TRBJ2-1; 7 bases fit TRBD1. The CDR3 sequence is 12 residues long. V was pared by 6 bases and J by 5 bases, with 1 base of the junction left unmatched.

The CDR3 nucleotides are TGTGCCACCAGCAGCTCTCATAGCGGCTACACCTTC. Protein: CATSSSHSGYTF. The V and J genes are TRBV15 and TRBJ1-2; D remains ambiguous. The length of the CDR3 is 12 residues. The germline V gene encodes CDR1 LNHNV and CDR2 YYDKDF (reference sequence). The ends were cut back, 3 bases at V and 8 bases at J, with 10 bases in the middle.

The rearrangement links TRBV7-2 to TRBJ1-5; TRBD1 matches 8 bases. The CDR3 runs 16 residues. J lost 11 bases, V lost 5 bases, and 17 bases had no gene match. Germline values: CDR1 SGHTA, CDR2 FQGNSA. This CDR3 is CASSPYLTGGKVAQHF. The CDR3 region has the DNA TGTGCCAGCAGCCCCTATCTAACAGGGGGAAAAGTCGCCCAGCATTTT.

The gene calls are TRBV24-1 and TRBJ2-3; 9 bases are shared with TRBD1. Germline CDR1 KGHDR, CDR2 SFDVKD. The CDR3 totals 20 residues. The V gene end was trimmed by 3 bases and the J gene end by 0 bases; junction bases not matched to a gene: 15. CDR3 DNA sequence: TGTGCCACCAGTGATCCGGTAGACAGGGGGTCAGCGGTTAGCACAGATACGCAGTATTTT. This encodes CATSDPVDRGSAVSTDTQYF.

The CDR3 nucleotides read TGTGCCAGCAGCCAAGATTCCGGAGATGTCGGGTCGACAGATACGCAGTATTTT. This gives the protein CASSQDSGDVGSTDTQYF. J is TRBJ2-3 and V is TRBV4-2; D call uncertain. Germline V gene lookup returns CDR1 LGHNA and CDR2 YNFKEQ. V was shortened by 0 bases and J by 3 bases, with 19 bases between the two germline ends. CDR3 size: 18 residues.

Written as DNA, the CDR3 is TGTGCCAGCAGCCAAGTAGCGGGGATGCCCACAGATACGCAGTATTTT. It yields the protein CASSQVAGMPTDTQYF. The chain employs TRBV3-1 (or the pseudogene TRBV3-2) and TRBJ2-3; 8 positions agree with TRBD2. Per the germline V gene, CDR1 is LGHDT and CDR2 is YNNKEL (reference sequence). V trimming: 1 base; J trimming: 2 bases; junction bases outside the gene matches: 5. The CDR3 covers 16 residues.

CDR3 loop: CASSLMGGGHEQFF. The DNA for the CDR3 is TGTGCCAGCAGCTTAATGGGGGGAGGACATGAGCAGTTCTTC. This sequence joins TRBV7-9 and TRBJ2-1; tentatively, D is TRBD2 (6 bases). The CDR3 has 14 amino acids. Per germline, CDR1 SEHNR and CDR2 FQNEAQ (reference sequence). V lost 2 bases, J lost 8 bases, and 13 bases lay in between.

There are a few counts of this clone. The chain carries TRBV2 and TRBJ2-2; D is ambiguous. Per the germline V gene, CDR1 is SNHLY and CDR2 is FYNNEI. The CDR3 is made up of 14 amino acids. The V end lost 6 bases, the J end lost 6 bases, and 14 bases lay between the germline ends. The CDR3 DNA reads TGTGCCAGCAGGGGCCTACGTCAGGCCGGGGAGCTGTTTTTT. It specifies CASRGLRQAGELFF.

This sequence joins TRBV7-8 and TRBJ2-7, with D possibly matching TRBD1 (5 bases). The CDR3 has 16 amino acids. V lost 5 bases, J lost 0 bases, and 17 bases lay in between. The germline V gene has CDR1 SGHVS and CDR2 FQNEAQ. This CDR3 is CASSQKVGASSYEQYF. The CDR3 nucleotides read TGTGCCAGCAGCCAAAAAGTTGGGGCAAGCTCCTACGAGCAGTACTTC.

Here the CDR3 DNA reads TGTGCCACTTCGGGGGCTTTCTTT. Translating it yields CATSGAFF. The V and J genes are TRBV28 and TRBJ1-1; no clear D. With 10 bases removed from V and 11 bases from J, the gap between germline ends came to 8 bases. The CDR3 consists of 8 residues. Germline V CDR1 and CDR2: MDHEN, SYDVKM.

The chain carries TRBV4-1 and TRBJ1-3; D might be TRBD1 (5 bases). CDR3 size: 16 residues. Trimming shortened V by 2 bases and J by 4 bases, and 15 bases separated the two germline ends. Germline values: CDR1 MGHRA, CDR2 YSYEKL. The CDR3 sequence is CASSQPTGPPGNTIYF. CDR3 coding DNA: TGCGCCAGCAGCCAACCCACAGGACCCCCGGGAAACACCATATATTTT.

This chain connects TRBV3-1 (or the pseudogene TRBV3-2) to TRBJ2-7; TRBD2 aligns across 11 bases. The germline CDR1 and CDR2 sequences are LGHDT and YNNKEL (reference sequence). The junction had 13 bases not matched to a gene; V was cut back by 4 bases and J by 2 bases. The CDR3 contains 18 residues. The CDR3 nucleotides are TGTGCCAGCAGCCCGAGACTAGCTCTAGCGGGGGGCCCCTACGAGCAGTACTTC. Its protein is CASSPRLALAGGPYEQYF.

The CDR3 DNA reads TGCGCCAGCCTGCCGGGACAGGCGAGTTCGAGCTACGTAGCCGAGCAGTACTTC. It codes for CASLPGQASSSYVAEQYF. The chain joins TRBV5-1 to TRBJ2-7, with TRBD1 matching 8 bases. The CDR3 spans 18 residues. V lost 7 bases and J lost 6; bases outside the gene matches: 24. Germline values: CDR1 SGHRS, CDR2 YFSETQ.